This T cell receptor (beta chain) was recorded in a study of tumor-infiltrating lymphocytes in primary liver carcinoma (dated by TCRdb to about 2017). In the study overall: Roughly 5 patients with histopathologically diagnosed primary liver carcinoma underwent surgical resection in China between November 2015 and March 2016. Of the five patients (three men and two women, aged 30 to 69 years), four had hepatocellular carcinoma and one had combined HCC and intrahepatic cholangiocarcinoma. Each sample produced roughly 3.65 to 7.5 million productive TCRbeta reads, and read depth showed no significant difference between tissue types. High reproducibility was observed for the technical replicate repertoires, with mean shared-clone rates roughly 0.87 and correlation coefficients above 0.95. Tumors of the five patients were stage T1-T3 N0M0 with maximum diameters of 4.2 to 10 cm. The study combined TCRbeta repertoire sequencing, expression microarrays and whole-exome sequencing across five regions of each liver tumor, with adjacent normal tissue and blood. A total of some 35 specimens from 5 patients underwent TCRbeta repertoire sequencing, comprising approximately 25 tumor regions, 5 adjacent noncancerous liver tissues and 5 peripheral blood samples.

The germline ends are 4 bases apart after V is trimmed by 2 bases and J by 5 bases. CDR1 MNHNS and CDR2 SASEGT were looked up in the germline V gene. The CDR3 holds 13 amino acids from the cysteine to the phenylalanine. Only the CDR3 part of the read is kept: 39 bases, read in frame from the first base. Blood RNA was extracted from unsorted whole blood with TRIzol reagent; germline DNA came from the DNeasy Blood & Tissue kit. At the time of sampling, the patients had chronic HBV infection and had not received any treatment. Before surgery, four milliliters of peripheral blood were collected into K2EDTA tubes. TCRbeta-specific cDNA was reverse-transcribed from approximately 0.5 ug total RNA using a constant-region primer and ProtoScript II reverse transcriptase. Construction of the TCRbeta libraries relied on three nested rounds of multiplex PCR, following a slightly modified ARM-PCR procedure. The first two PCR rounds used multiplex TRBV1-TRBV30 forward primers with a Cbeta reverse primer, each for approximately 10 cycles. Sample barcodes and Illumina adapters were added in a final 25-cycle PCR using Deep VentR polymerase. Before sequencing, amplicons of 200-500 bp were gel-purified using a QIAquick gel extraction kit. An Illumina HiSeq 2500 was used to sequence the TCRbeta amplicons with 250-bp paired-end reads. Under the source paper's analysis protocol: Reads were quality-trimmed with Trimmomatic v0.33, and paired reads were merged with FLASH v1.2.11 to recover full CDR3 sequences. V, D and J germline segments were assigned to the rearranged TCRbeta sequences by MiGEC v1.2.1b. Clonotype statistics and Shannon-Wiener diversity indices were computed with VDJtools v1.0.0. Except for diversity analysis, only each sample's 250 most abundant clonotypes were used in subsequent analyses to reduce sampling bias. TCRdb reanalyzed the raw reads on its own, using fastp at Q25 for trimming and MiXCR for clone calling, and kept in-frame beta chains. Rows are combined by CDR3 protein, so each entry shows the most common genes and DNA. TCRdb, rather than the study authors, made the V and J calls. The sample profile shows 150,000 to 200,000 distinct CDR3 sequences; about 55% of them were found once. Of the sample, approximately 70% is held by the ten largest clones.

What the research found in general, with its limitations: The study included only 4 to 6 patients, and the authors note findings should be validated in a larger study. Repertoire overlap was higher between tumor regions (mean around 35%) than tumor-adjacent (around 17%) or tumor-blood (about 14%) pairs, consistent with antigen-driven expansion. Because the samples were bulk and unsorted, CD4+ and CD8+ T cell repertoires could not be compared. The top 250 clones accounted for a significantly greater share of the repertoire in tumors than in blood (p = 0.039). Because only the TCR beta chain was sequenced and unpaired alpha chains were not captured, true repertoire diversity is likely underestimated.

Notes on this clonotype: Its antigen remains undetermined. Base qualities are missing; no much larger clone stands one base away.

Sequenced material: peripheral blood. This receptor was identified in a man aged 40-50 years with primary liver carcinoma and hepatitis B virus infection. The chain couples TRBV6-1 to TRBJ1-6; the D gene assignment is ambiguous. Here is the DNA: TGTGCCAGCAGTGAACAGGATAATTCACCCCTCCACTTT. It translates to CASSEQDNSPLHF.